Sequencing of this T cell receptor (beta chain) was carried out in a study of shared clonotypes between healthy human individuals. Study results and limitations: Four donors shared about 5% of their naive CD4 clonotypes. The sole specimen, blood, was sampled, and tissue repertoires likely differ.

All the donors were Caucasian adults who lived in Nashville, Tennessee. A note on this clone: The antigen is unknown.

V was trimmed by 0 bases and J by 5 bases, leaving 9 bases between them. CDR1 is SGDLS, CDR2 YYNGEE, per germline. The CDR3 covers 13 residues. Original processing notes: Filtering differed, since immunoSEQ gave only junction sequences and no quality scores. Clones were sequenced by immunoSEQ multiplex PCR, and TCRdb holds only the in-frame ones, with some missing. D and trimming come from the DNA, and the V and J calls and clone size come from that table. The sample records approximately 1,500,000 clones, 95% to 99% being singletons. The receptor was derived from a man aged 25-45 years in good health. The J gene is TRBJ2-7, the V gene TRBV9; maybe TRBD1 (5 bases). Sequenced input: naive CD4+ T cells sorted from blood. Subset of the sample: CD45RA+ positively selected. The CDR3 is CASSVDRTDEQYF. The CDR3 DNA reads TGTGCCAGCAGCGTAGACAGGACGGACGAGCAGTACTTC.